This T cell receptor beta chain comes out of a study of regulatory T cells in long-lasting Graves disease (dated by TCRdb to the early 2020s). A note on the overall study: Newly diagnosed Graves' disease patients had taken antithyroid drugs for less than 3 months. A total of some 33 samples were covered by TCR sequencing, comprising approximately 13 persistent and approximately 20 newly diagnosed Graves' disease patients. Patients with persistent Graves' disease were compared with patients with newly diagnosed Graves' disease using TCR sequencing and RNA sequencing of peripheral blood. The study took place in China and was registered as a clinical trial.

Library creation used multiplex PCR. This sample was sequenced with an Illumina HiSeq 4000. To build TCR beta libraries, CDR3 regions were amplified by Arm-PCR using iRepertoire HTBI primers. Gel purification was performed on PCR products prior to sequencing. As for how the authors treated the data: Gene usage analysis of CDR3 amino acid clonotypes relied on the 60 or so TRBV and 13 to 15 TRBJ segments identified across samples. COPE and FqMerger were used to merge the filtered high-quality paired reads into contigs. BLAST was used to align contigs to IMGT TRBV, TRBD and TRBJ reference genes, and CDR3 was defined according to IMGT. Any clonotype with a frequency above 0.1% was classified as a highly expanded clone. Repertoire diversity was measured by Shannon entropy, and V-J evenness by the Gini coefficient. A clonotype was considered public if more than one individual shared it. TCRdb trimmed the raw reads at Q25, called clones with MiXCR and kept productive beta chains. When rows share a CDR3 protein, they turn into one entry using the most common DNA and genes. TCRdb, not the authors, supplied the V and J calls. The sample yields 400,000 to 500,000 distinct CDR3 sequences; about a sixth were counted once. The top ten constitute around 23% of the sample.

V loses 0 bases, J loses 3 bases, and the germline ends lie 6 bases apart. CDR1 is given as ENHRY and CDR2 as SYGVKD, both from the germline V gene. Reading from cysteine to phenylalanine, the CDR3 counts 13 amino acids. Kept here is only the CDR3 DNA, which spans 39 bases and is read in frame from base 1. The full study reports these points: As a limitation, the authors acknowledged that the small sample size may reduce accuracy. Persistent disease showed preferential use of TRBV28, TRBJ1-2 and TRBJ2-5, whereas newly diagnosed disease favored TRBV20-1 and TRBJ2-1. Peripheral blood alone was examined, since thyroid tissue, which constituted the primary lesion, could not be accessed. Only the TCR beta chain was sequenced and analyzed. Compared with newly diagnosed patients, patients with persistent Graves' disease had lower TCR Shannon entropy and fewer highly expanded clones, which suggests clonal expansion. Persistent patients shared more public clonotypes among themselves (2,741) than newly diagnosed patients did (about 1,000).

This clonotype came up a few times. The antigen this receptor binds is unknown. No much larger clone is present one base from it, and per-base qualities are unavailable. Sample time point, as interpreted from the label and publication: newly diagnosed GD, antithyroid drugs for less than 3 months. For both TCR sequencing and RNA sequencing, RNA was extracted from PBMCs in TRIzol. Graves' disease was diagnosed according to American Thyroid Association guidelines. Patients for the study were recruited at an endocrinology department in Xi'an, China. Each patient gave about 10 milliliters of peripheral blood, collected in an EDTA anticoagulant tube. PBMCs were isolated by Ficoll Paque Plus density gradient separation without further T cell sorting. An Agilent 2100 Bioanalyzer and agarose gel were used to check RNA quality, and a NanoDrop 2000 was used to measure RNA concentration. The same specimen was also included in a second study, on T cells in Graves' hyperthyroidism and ophthalmopathy. The second study's paper adds: Stable Graves' hyperthyroidism was defined as no progression to ophthalmopathy during 18 months of follow-up. Hyperthyroidism patients were newly diagnosed, with disease duration under 2 months, and aged 18 to 65 years. Any patient with an uncontrolled infection, another autoimmune disease, pregnancy or lactation was excluded. Clinical symptoms, serum thyroxine and TRAb, thyroid ultrasound, and orbital computed tomography formed the basis for the diagnoses. For the first round of RT-PCR on the TCR CDR3, the HTBI primer set was used together with the Qiagen OneStep RT-PCR kit. Most expanded thyroid clonotypes (frequency above 0.001) were also detected in blood, suggesting blood repertoires may reflect thyroid immune responses. Ophthalmopathy was separated from stable hyperthyroidism by a 13 V-J signature model, with 87.88% sensitivity and about 81% specificity obtained in cross-validation and 80%/75% obtained in testing. In validation, the model predicted progression to ophthalmopathy a median of around six months before onset, with about 67% sensitivity and 72.22% specificity. TCR V-J signatures able to tell the groups apart were searched for in a discovery cohort of more than 90 patients, of whom 43 had Graves' ophthalmopathy and some 60 had stable Graves' hyperthyroidism. Prospective prediction of ophthalmopathy was tested in an independent validation cohort consisting of about 19 hyperthyroidism patients and around 16 patients who later progressed to ophthalmopathy. The 100 discovery patients were randomly split 7:3 into training and test sets. In addition, the study compared T-cell repertoires in thyroid tissue and in blood from roughly 6 Graves' hyperthyroidism patients. Following sampling, methimazole starting at 30 mg daily was given to hyperthyroidism patients, and high-dose intravenous methylprednisolone was given to ophthalmopathy patients. The libraries were constructed in a second round of multiplex PCR and then size-selected and purified. Sequencing of the libraries was done on an Illumina HiSeq2000 using paired-end 100 bp reads. SOAPnuke was used to process the raw data, throwing out any read that contained adapters or uncalled bases, had a mean Phred below 15, or lacked an exact constant-primer or identifier match. High-quality paired reads were merged with COPE v1.2.5, and unique nucleotide sequences were defined as clonotypes. Clonotypes were aligned to IMGT TRBV, TRBD and TRBJ reference segments using MiTCR v1.1. The analysis was restricted to V-J combinations with a frequency above 0.0001, which together covered 99% to 99.2% of the repertoires. The TCS score was defined as the ratio of F50 (clonal expansion) to E x V (chaos), calculated using BLOSUM62-based TCRdist between CDR3 peptides within each V-J. Welch's t-statistics and random forest reduced fewer than 600 V-J features to fewer than 15, which were used in a naive Bayes classifier (R e1071). No statistical method was used to fix the sample size in advance, and group allocation was not hidden from the investigators. The paper reports TCR Vbeta CDR3 sequencing of over 130 peripheral blood samples: approximately 41 ophthalmopathy, under 85 hyperthyroidism and roughly 17 progressor patients.

The receptor comes from a woman under 30 with Graves disease. Donor details come from another sample of the same person, matched by shared clones. The material sequenced was peripheral blood mononuclear cells (PBMCs), taken at new diagnosis, from a patient treated with antithyroid drugs. The rearranged chain carries TRBV10-3 and TRBJ2-7, with no D gene named confidently. The CDR3 region has the sequence CAISESPGYEQYF. DNA sequence: TGTGCCATCAGTGAGTCCCCCGGCTACGAGCAGTACTTC.